This TCR beta chain was retrieved from a study of blood T cell repertoires in COVID-19 (TCRdb year 2020). Describing the broader study: Collaborator samples came from the United States, Italy and Spain and covered acute and convalescent phases of COVID-19. The dataset comprised deeply sampled blood TCRbeta repertoires from subjects exposed to, actively infected with, or recovered from COVID-19. The sample metadata nearly always contained a de-identified subject ID, COVID-19 status, age in years and sex. The repertoires were released in a freely available public database intended as a resource for research on the immune response to SARS-CoV-2. Where available, HLA class I and class II types were taken from metadata supplied by the sample provider and were not determined by assay-based typing. The samples were drawn from two sources: the first 160 participants of the ongoing ImmuneRACE study, and over 950 subjects contributed by 6 global collaborators. The prospective study material was composed of cDNA or gDNA derived from T cells, B-cell-depleted T cells, or PBMCs. Study-wide conclusions, independent of this receptor: The amount of clinical and demographic metadata varied by source and participant and was provided uncurated.

According to the germline V gene, CDR1 reads SGHVS and CDR2 reads FQNEAQ. The CDR3 spans 13 residues, from the cysteine through the phenylalanine. Only the CDR3 DNA is retained, 39 bases long and in frame from the first base. V gives up 4 bases and J gives up 5 bases, and the segment between their germline ends measures 12 bases. TCRbeta CDR3 regions were amplified from genomic DNA using the immunoSEQ Assay, a bias-controlled multiplex PCR. Turning to the authors' computational methods: The number of nucleated cells in each sample was estimated from the amplification of reference gene primers within the assay. To quantify the absolute abundance of each unique TCRbeta CDR3 rearrangement, sequence reads were collapsed and filtered. For each sample, productive Simpson clonality was calculated by taking the square root of Simpson's diversity index across productive rearrangements. TCRdb obtained this table from immuneACCESS and retained in-frame rearrangements with V and J assigned. These tables miss some clones; where compared with another copy, unresolved V genes account for less than half of the shortfall, and the remainder is unexplained. That table gives V, J and clone size, and the DNA gave D and trimming. The sample table lists about 180,000 clones, around 73% of them with a count of one. Of the sample, 17% falls within the top ten clones.

Participants in the prospective study were enrolled through a virtual design, were aged about 18 to 100 years, and lived in approximately 25 United States geographic areas. In the prospective study, cohorts were assigned on the basis of participant-reported clinical history obtained from a screening survey and a study questionnaire. Recovered participants in ImmuneRACE Cohort 3 were defined as having two consecutive negative NP/OP PCR tests, clearance from a healthcare professional, or resolution of symptoms. In the prospective study, mobile phlebotomists collected whole blood, serum and a nasopharyngeal or oropharyngeal swab from each participant. Over an approximately two-month period, participants in the prospective study had the option of providing additional blood draws and questionnaires. Prospective study blood samples were shipped either frozen or at room temperature before DNA extraction.

Comment on this clone: The antigen this receptor binds is unknown. Per-base quality was not reported, and no clone a single base away is much larger than it.

The chain couples TRBV7-8 to TRBJ2-7; TRBD2 is perhaps the D gene, given 5 matching bases. This clonotype originated in a woman between 50 and 59 years old who had recovered from COVID-19. The sequenced sample consisted of PBMCs or T cells enriched from blood (not recorded which). The CDR3 protein sequence reads: CASSYTPGNEQYF. At the DNA level, the sequence is TGTGCCAGCAGCTATACCCCCGGGAACGAGCAGTACTTC. Full variable domain (CDR3 extended with the reference TRBV7-8 and TRBJ2-7 proteins): GAGVSQSPRYKVAKRGQDVALRCDPISGHVSLFWYQQALGQGPEFLTYFQNEAQLDKSGLPSDRFFAERPEGSVSTLKIQRTQQEDSAVYLCASSYTPGNEQYFGPGTRLTVT.